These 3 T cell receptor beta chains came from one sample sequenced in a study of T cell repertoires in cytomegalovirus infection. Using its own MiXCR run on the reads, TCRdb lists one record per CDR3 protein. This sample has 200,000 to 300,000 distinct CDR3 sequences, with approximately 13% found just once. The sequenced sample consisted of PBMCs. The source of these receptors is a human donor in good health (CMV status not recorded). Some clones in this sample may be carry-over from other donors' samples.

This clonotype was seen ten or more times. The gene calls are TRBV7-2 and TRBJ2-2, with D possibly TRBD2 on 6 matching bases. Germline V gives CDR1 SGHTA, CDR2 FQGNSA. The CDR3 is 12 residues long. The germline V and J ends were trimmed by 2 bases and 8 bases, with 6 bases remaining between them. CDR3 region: CASSLREGELFF. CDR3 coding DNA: TGTGCCAGCAGCTTACGGGAGGGGGAGCTGTTTTTT.

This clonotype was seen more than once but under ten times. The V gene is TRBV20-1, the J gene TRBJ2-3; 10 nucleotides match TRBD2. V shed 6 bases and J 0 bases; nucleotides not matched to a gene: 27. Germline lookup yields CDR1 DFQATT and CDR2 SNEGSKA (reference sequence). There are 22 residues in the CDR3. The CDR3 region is CSAPRGASGGGHLTSSTDTQYF. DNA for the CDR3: TGCAGTGCCCCCAGAGGAGCCAGCGGGGGGGGGCACCTCACTTCTAGCACAGATACGCAGTATTTT.

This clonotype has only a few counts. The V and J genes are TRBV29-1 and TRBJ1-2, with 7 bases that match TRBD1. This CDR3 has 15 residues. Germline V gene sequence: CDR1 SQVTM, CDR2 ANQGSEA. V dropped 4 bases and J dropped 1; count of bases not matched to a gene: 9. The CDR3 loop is CSVGLGGEGNYGYTF. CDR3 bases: TGCAGCGTTGGGTTAGGGGGCGAGGGTAACTATGGCTACACCTTC.